A single count supports the clone carrying this T cell receptor beta chain. Its antigen is not identified. Clones were sequenced by immunoSEQ multiplex PCR, and TCRdb holds only the in-frame ones, with some missing. The sample gives approximately 60,000 clones, 85% to 95% of which show up once; around 5.8% is in the top ten. This sample is part of a study of cytomegalovirus exposure and HLA in healthy donors. Study overall: The 120 or so validation repertoires, a later analysis reported, used the same platform as the 550 to 800 first-cohort repertoires. Study-wide results and limits: Reported performance of the classifier showed diagnosis of cytomegalovirus status with high specificity and sensitivity. Whilst most TCR sequences proved rare, a subset of public TCRs occurred across many donors.

Germline V gene data show CDR1 as SGHAT and CDR2 as FQNNGV. The V end was cut by 2 bases, the J end by 7 bases, with 9 bases between. The CDR3 has 12 residues. The sample consisted of PBMCs. This chain joins TRBV11-2 and TRBJ2-7; D is ambiguous. The TCR comes from a woman aged 18-35 years in good health and CMV-seronegative. The CDR3 region is CASSLPLREQYF. CDR3 DNA sequence: TGTGCCAGCAGCTTACCCTTACGGGAGCAGTACTTC. Supplemented by reference TRBV11-2 and TRBJ2-7, the full variable domain reads EAGVAQSPRYKIIEKRQSVAFWCNPISGHATLYWYQQILGQGPKLLIQFQNNGVVDDSQLPKDRFSAERLKGVDSTLKIQPAKLEDSAVYLCASSLPLREQYFGPGTRLTVT.